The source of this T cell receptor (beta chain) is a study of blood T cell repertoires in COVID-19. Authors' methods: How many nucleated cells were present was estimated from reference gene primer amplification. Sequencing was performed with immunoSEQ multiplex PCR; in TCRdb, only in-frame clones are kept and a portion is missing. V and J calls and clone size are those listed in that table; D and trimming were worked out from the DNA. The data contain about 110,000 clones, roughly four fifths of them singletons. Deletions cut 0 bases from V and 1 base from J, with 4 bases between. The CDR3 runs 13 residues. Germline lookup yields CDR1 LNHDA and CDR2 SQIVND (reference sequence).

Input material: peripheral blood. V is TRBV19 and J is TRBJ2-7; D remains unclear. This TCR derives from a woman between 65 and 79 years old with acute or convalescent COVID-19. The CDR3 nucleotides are TGTGCCAGTAGTATAGATTCTTCCTACGAGCAGTACTTC. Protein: CASSIDSSYEQYF.